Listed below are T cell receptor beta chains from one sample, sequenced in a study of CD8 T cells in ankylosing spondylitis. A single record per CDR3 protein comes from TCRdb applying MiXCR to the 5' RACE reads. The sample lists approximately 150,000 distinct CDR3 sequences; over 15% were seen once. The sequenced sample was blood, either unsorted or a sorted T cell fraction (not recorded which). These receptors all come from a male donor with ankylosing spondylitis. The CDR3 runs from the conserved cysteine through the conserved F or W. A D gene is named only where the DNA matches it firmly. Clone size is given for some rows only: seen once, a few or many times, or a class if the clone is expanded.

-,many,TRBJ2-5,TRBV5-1,TGCGCCAGCAGTCCTGTTGAAGAGGAGACCCAGTACTTC,CASSPVEEETQYF
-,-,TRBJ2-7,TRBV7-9,TGTGCCAGCAGCGAGTCCAGCTCCTACGAGCAGTACTTC,CASSESSSYEQYF
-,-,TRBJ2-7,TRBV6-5,TGTGCCAGCAGTTATACGGACAAAACCTACGAGCAGTACTTC,CASSYTDKTYEQYF
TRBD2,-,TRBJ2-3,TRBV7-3,TGTGCCAGCAGCTTCGCGGGAGCCACAGATACGCAGTATTTT,CASSFAGATDTQYF
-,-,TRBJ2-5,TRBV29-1,TGCAGCGTTGAGGACTACGGGGTAGCCGGGGAGACCCAGTACTTC,CSVEDYGVAGETQYF
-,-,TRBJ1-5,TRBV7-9,TGTGCCAGCAGTAAAGGGGTAGGGCTGCACAATCAGCCCCATCATTTT,CASSKGVGLHNQPHHF
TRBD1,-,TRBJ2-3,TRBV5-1,TGCGCCAGCAGCTTGGCCTGGGACAGGGCTAGCACAGATACGCAGTATTTT,CASSLAWDRASTDTQYF
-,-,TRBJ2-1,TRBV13,TGTGCCAGCAGCTTAGTACCCGGCGGATATGAGCAGTTCTTC,CASSLVPGGYEQFF
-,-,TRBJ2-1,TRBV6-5,TGTGCCAGCAGTTCCGATTCCCGATACAATGAGCAGTTCTTC,CASSSDSRYNEQFF
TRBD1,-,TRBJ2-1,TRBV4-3,TGCGCCAGCAGCCCATTCTTTTCGGGACAGGGATACAATGAGCAGTTCTTC,CASSPFFSGQGYNEQFF
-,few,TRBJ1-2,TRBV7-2,TGTGCCAGCAGCTTAGGCGCCGACAGGTTTAGGGCCTATGATGGCTACACCTTC,CASSLGADRFRAYDGYTF
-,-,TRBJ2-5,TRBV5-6,TGTGCCAGCAGCACTCCGACAGGGAGGTTAGGGGAGACCCAGTACTTC,CASSTPTGRLGETQYF
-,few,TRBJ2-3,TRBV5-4,TGTGCCAGCAGCTTTATGGGCGGGGGCACAGATACGCAGTATTTT,CASSFMGGGTDTQYF
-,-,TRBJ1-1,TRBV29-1,TGCAGCGTTGGGAGCCACACTGAAGCTTTCTTT,CSVGSHTEAFF
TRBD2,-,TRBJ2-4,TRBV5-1,TGCGCCAGCAGCTTGGGGGTTCTAGCGGGAGTAGCCAAAAACATTCAGTACTTC,CASSLGVLAGVAKNIQYF
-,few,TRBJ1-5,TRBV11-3,TGTGCCAGCAGCTCCCAGTCTTATAGCAATCAGCCCCAGCATTTT,CASSSQSYSNQPQHF
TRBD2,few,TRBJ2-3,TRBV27,TGTGCCAGCAGTTTGGGACTAGCGGGGTCCACAGATACGCAGTATTTT,CASSLGLAGSTDTQYF
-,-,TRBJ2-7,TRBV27,TGTGCCAGCAGTTGGAGGCACAGCTACGAGCAGTACTTC,CASSWRHSYEQYF
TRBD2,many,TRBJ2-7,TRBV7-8,TGTGCCAGCAGCTTACTGGCGGGAGCCCAACACGAGCAGTACTTC,CASSLLAGAQHEQYF
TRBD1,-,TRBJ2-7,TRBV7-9,TGTGCCAGTGGGACAGGGAGGAACGAGCAGTACTTC,CASGTGRNEQYF
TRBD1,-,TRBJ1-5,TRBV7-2,TGTGCCAGCAGCTCCGACAGGGTGGAGCCCCAGCATTTT,CASSSDRVEPQHF
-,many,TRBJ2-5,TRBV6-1,TGTGCCAGCAGTGAAGAATACGGGAGACTCCAAGAGACCCAGTACTTC,CASSEEYGRLQETQYF
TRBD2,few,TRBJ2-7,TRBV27,TGTGCCAGCAGTTTACGCGGGGGCTCCTACGAGCAGTACTTC,CASSLRGGSYEQYF
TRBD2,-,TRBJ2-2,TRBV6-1,TGTGCCAGCAGTGAAGGACTAGCGGAGTTAACCGGGGAGCTGTTTTTT,CASSEGLAELTGELFF
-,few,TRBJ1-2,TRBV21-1,TGTGCCACCCTAGGGGGGTTCGCTAACTATGGCTACACCTTC,CATLGGFANYGYTF
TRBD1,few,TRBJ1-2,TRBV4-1,TGCGCCAGCAGCCAAGATGGACAGGGGGAGGCCTATGGCTACACCTTC,CASSQDGQGEAYGYTF
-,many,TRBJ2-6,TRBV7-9,TGTGCCACCAAGACAGGAAGGGTATTCTCTGGGGCCAACGTCCTGACTTTC,CATKTGRVFSGANVLTF
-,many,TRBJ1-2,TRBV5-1,TGCGCCAGCAGCTCCTGGACGGACAACTATGGCTACACCTTC,CASSSWTDNYGYTF
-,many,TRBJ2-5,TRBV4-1,TGCGCCAGCAGCCAAGATCCAGGAGGAGGGCTCCAAGAGACCCAGTACTTC,CASSQDPGGGLQETQYF
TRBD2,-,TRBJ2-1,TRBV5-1,TGCGCCAGCAGCGCTACTAGCGGACACTACAATGAGCAGTTCTTC,CASSATSGHYNEQFF
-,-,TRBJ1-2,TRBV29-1,TGCAGCGTTGATCTGGCCAGAATGGAGTATGGCTACACCTTC,CSVDLARMEYGYTF
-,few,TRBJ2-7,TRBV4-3,TGCGCCAGCAGCCAAGACCCCTACTACGAGCAGTACTTC,CASSQDPYYEQYF
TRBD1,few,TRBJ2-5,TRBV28,TGTGCCAGCAGCCCATACAGGGGGGAAATCCAAGAGACCCAGTACTTC,CASSPYRGEIQETQYF
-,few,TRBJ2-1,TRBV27,TGTGCCAGCAGTCCCACCGGGACACCCGATGAGCAGTTCTTC,CASSPTGTPDEQFF
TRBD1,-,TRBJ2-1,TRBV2,TGTGCCAACGGAGACGGGGGCTTTGTGGGGACAGGTGAAGTAGCCTACAATGAGCAGTTCTTC,CANGDGGFVGTGEVAYNEQFF
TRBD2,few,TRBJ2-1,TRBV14,TGTGCCAGCAGCCCGGGGGTAGCGGGAGTTCTTGAGCAGTTCTTC,CASSPGVAGVLEQFF
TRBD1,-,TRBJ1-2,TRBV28,TGTGCCAGCAGTACCTCGGACAGGGTAATTTTATCTAACTATGGCTACACCTTC,CASSTSDRVILSNYGYTF
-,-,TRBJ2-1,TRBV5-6,TGTGCCAGCAGCCAAAGCGGGTTTAGCTCCTACAATGAGCAGTTCTTC,CASSQSGFSSYNEQFF
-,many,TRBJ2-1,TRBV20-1,TGCAGTGCTAGCGAGGGCGGAAGCTCCTACAATGAGCAGTTCTTC,CSASEGGSSYNEQFF
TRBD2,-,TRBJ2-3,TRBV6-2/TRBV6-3,TGTGCCAGCAGCCGACTAGCGGGAGATGATACGCTGTATTTT,CASSRLAGDDTLYF
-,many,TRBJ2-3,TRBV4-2,TGTGCCAGCAGCCAACCCTCGAGAAGCGGTATCACAGATACGCAGTATTTT,CASSQPSRSGITDTQYF
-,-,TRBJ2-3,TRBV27,TGTGCCAGCAGTTTAAGGGGAGCGAAAAATACGCAGTATTTT,CASSLRGAKNTQYF
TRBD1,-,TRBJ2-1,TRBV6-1,TGTGCCAGCAGTGCCGGGACAGGGGGACCCAATGAGCAGTTCTTC,CASSAGTGGPNEQFF
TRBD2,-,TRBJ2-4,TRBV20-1,TGCAGTGCAAGCGGGGACGAGGCGTACATTCAGTACTTC,CSASGDEAYIQYF
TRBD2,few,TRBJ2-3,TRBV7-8,TGTGCCAGCAGCTTAGCGAGCGGGGTAACTTCAACAGATACGCAGTATTTT,CASSLASGVTSTDTQYF
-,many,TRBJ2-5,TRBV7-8,TGTGCCAGCAGCCCCAGGGCAGGGTACCAAGAGACCCAGTACTTC,CASSPRAGYQETQYF
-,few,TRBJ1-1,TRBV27,TGTGCCAGCAGTCCAGTGGGCACTGAAGCTTTCTTT,CASSPVGTEAFF
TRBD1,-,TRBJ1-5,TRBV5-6,TGTGCCAGCAGCTTCCGGACAGGGAATCAGCCCCAGCATTTT,CASSFRTGNQPQHF
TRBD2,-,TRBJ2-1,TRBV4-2,TGTGCCAGCAGCCAAGGGCCTATAGCGGGGGTTGTCTACAATGAGCAGTTCTTC,CASSQGPIAGVVYNEQFF
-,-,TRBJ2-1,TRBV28,TGTGCCAGCAGTTTAAGCAGCGGTTACAATGAGCAGTTCTTC,CASSLSSGYNEQFF
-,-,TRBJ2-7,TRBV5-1,TGCGCCAGCAGCTTGTACTGGGACGTAACCTACGAGCAGTACTTC,CASSLYWDVTYEQYF
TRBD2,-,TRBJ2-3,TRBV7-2,TGTGCCAGCAGCTTAGTAGCGGGAGGCACAGATACGCAGTATTTT,CASSLVAGGTDTQYF
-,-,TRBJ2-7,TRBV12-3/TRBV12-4,TGTGCCAGCAGTTTGCAGGGTGGGAATGAGCAGTACTTC,CASSLQGGNEQYF
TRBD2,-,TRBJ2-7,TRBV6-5,TGTGCCAGCAGTTACTCGGCGGGAGTCTCCTACGAGCAGTACTTC,CASSYSAGVSYEQYF
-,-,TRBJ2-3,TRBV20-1,TGCAGTGCTAGGGCGCGGGACTCCAGAGACTCAGATACGCAGTATTTT,CSARARDSRDSDTQYF
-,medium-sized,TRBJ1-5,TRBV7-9,TGTGCCAGCAGCATCGACAGTAATCAGCCCCAGCATTTT,CASSIDSNQPQHF
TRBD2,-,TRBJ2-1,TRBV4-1,TGCGCCAGCAGCCAACGGTCCGGTGGGCTAGCGGGAGGATACAATGAGCAGTTCTTC,CASSQRSGGLAGGYNEQFF